A single sample gave rise to the 25 T cell receptor beta chains below, sequenced in a study of blood T cell repertoires in COVID-19. The table came from immunoSEQ multiplex PCR; TCRdb's copy has only in-frame clones and leaves some out. The table lists approximately 400,000 clones, about four fifths of them singletons, with more than 1% in the top ten. Sequenced: peripheral blood. The source is a human donor with acute or convalescent COVID-19. The donor label of this sample is uncertain.

Only one count was recorded for this clone. The chain has TRBV4-2 and TRBJ2-1; 10 nucleotides agree with TRBD2. The germline V gene encodes CDR1 LGHNA and CDR2 YNFKEQ. The CDR3 runs 16 residues. After removal of 4 bases from V and 8 bases from J, the junction contained 11 bases not matched to a gene. CDR3 in DNA: TGTGCCAGCAGCCTCACAACTAGCGGGACTTCCGATGAGCAGTTCTTC. Its protein is CASSLTTSGTSDEQFF.

The chain links TRBV28 to TRBJ1-1; 8 bases fit TRBD1. CDR3 size: 14 residues. Germline lookup yields CDR1 MDHEN and CDR2 SYDVKM. The V gene end was trimmed by 4 bases and the J gene end by 7 bases; junction bases not matched to a gene: 8. CDR3 sequence: CASSSTGEAIEAFF. CDR3 bases: TGTGCCAGCAGTTCGACAGGGGAAGCTATTGAAGCTTTCTTT. Combining the CDR3 with reference TRBV28 and TRBJ1-1 gives the whole variable domain DVKVTQSSRYLVKRTGEKVFLECVQDMDHENMFWYRQDPGLGLRLIYFSYDVKMKEKGDIPEGYSVSREKKERFSLILESASTNQTSMYLCASSSTGEAIEAFFGQGTRLTVV.

J is TRBJ1-5 and V is TRBV6-5; no definite D call. Germline CDR1 MNHEY, CDR2 SVGAGI. V lost 2 bases to trimming and J lost 6 bases, with 8 bases between them. CDR3 size: 13 residues. The CDR3 protein is CASSYSPGQPQHF. For the CDR3, the DNA is TGTGCCAGCAGTTACAGCCCGGGTCAGCCCCAGCATTTT.

The V and J genes are TRBV7-9 and TRBJ2-3, with 9 bases identical to TRBD2. With V trimmed by 3 bases and J by 6 bases, 13 bases remained unmatched. The CDR3 is made up of 17 amino acids. CDR1 is SEHNR and CDR2 is FQNEAQ in the germline V gene (reference sequence). The CDR3 nucleotides are TGTGCCAGCAGCTTTATGTATAGCGGGAGTTTAACGGATACGCAGTATTTT. This codes for CASSFMYSGSLTDTQYF.

This clone is a singleton in its sample. The chain uses TRBV27 and TRBJ1-4, with 9 bases matching TRBD1. Germline V CDR1 and CDR2: MNHEY, SMNVEV (reference sequence). V was pared by 5 bases and J by 7 bases, with 8 bases of the junction left unmatched. This CDR3 contains 15 residues. Written as DNA, the CDR3 is TGTGCCAGCAGTAAAAACCGACAGGGGGGTGAAAAACTGTTTTTT. Protein: CASSKNRQGGEKLFF.

The table lists this clone with a few counts. The chain uses TRBV6-2 or TRBV6-3 and TRBJ2-7, with no clear D. The germline V and J ends were trimmed by 5 bases and 7 bases, with 15 bases remaining between them. CDR1 is MNHEY and CDR2 is SVGEGT in the germline V gene. This CDR3 is 13 amino acids long. The CDR3 DNA is TGTGCCAGCAGTCGGGTCACCGCGCGAGAGCAGTACTTC. As protein: CASSRVTAREQYF.

This clone was seen only once. This chain uses TRBV28 with TRBJ1-6; 8 bases are shared with TRBD1. Germline CDR1 reads MDHEN; CDR2 reads SYDVKM. This CDR3 contains 16 residues. The J segment lost 8 bases and the V segment lost 0 bases, leaving 6 bases of the junction unmatched. This CDR3 reads CASSLWSGGRYSPLHF. CDR3 coding DNA: TGTGCCAGCAGTTTATGGTCAGGGGGCCGGTATTCACCCCTCCACTTT.

This clone was recorded only once. The chain joins TRBV27 to TRBJ1-2; D gene unclear. V shed 2 bases and J shed 1 base, with 8 bases lying between them. Germline-derived CDR1 and CDR2 are MNHEY and SMNVEV (reference sequence). The CDR3 spans 14 residues. CDR3 loop: CASSLTVNNYGYTF. The CDR3 DNA follows: TGTGCCAGCAGTTTAACAGTAAATAACTATGGCTACACCTTC.

CDR3 DNA sequence: TGTGCCAGCAGCTTAAGACAGCTGGGGGGTCAGCCCCAGCATTTT. Encoded protein: CASSLRQLGGQPQHF. The V and J genes are TRBV7-2 and TRBJ1-5, with a tentative D call TRBD1 (5 bases). The V gene's germline CDR1 is SGHTA and CDR2 FQGNSA. V was pared by 2 bases and J by 6 bases, with 14 bases between. The length of the CDR3 is 15 residues.

The CDR3 sequence is CASSFDRATGELFF. Written as DNA, the CDR3 is TGCGCCAGCAGCTTCGACAGGGCCACCGGGGAGCTGTTTTTT. The chain carries TRBV5-1 and TRBJ2-2; 7 nucleotides match TRBD1. CDR3 length: 14 amino acids. The germline gives CDR1 SGHRS, CDR2 YFSETQ. The J segment lost 4 bases and the V segment lost 2 bases, leaving 2 bases of the junction unmatched.

The J gene is TRBJ2-7, the V gene TRBV18; 9 positions match TRBD2. V was pared by 3 bases and J by 1 base, with 4 bases of the junction left unmatched. CDR1 is KGHSH, CDR2 LQKENI, per germline. This CDR3 has 15 residues. This CDR3 is CASSPVAGGSYEQYF. CDR3 DNA sequence: TGTGCCAGCTCACCGGTCGCGGGGGGGTCCTACGAGCAGTACTTC.

The chain uses TRBV27 and TRBJ1-3, with D perhaps matching TRBD1 (5 bases). Between the trimmed V and J ends, which lost 4 bases and 2 bases, there was a span of 9 bases. Germline V gene lookup returns CDR1 MNHEY and CDR2 SMNVEV (reference sequence). The length of the CDR3 is 14 residues. The CDR3 here is CASSSLGAGNTIYF. The CDR3 DNA follows: TGTGCCAGCAGTTCCCTAGGGGCTGGAAACACCATATATTTT.

The gene calls are TRBV6-2 or TRBV6-3 and TRBJ2-3, with a possible D match to TRBD2 (6 bases). Germline assignment: CDR1 MNHEY and CDR2 SVGEGT. This CDR3 is built from 15 residues. V gave up 4 bases and J gave up 0 bases, with 11 bases separating them. CDR3 protein: CASSWDFASTDTQYF. The DNA of the CDR3 is TGTGCCAGCAGTTGGGACTTTGCTAGCACAGATACGCAGTATTTT.

This sequence joins TRBV5-5 and TRBJ2-3, with 10 bases identical to TRBD1. CDR1 and CDR2 from the germline V gene are SGHKS and YYEKEE (reference sequence). CDR3 length equals 16 residues. After removal of 5 bases from V and 4 bases from J, the junction contained 10 bases not matched to a gene. CDR3 in DNA: TGTGCCAGCAGTCCGATGGGACAGGGGAGGCCAGATACGCAGTATTTT. Translating it yields CASSPMGQGRPDTQYF.

This sequence joins TRBV28 and TRBJ1-2; 7 bases agree with TRBD1. CDR1 is MDHEN, CDR2 SYDVKM, per germline. V trimming: 4 bases; J trimming: 13 bases; junction bases outside the gene matches: 15. The CDR3 totals 14 residues. CDR3 residues: CASSSGGLNAGSTF. DNA for the CDR3: TGTGCCAGCAGTTCAGGGGGGCTTAACGCGGGGAGCACCTTC.

The chain carries TRBV29-1 and TRBJ2-5; 10 positions match TRBD2. This CDR3 has 13 amino acids. Trimming cost V 8 bases and J 4 bases; bases outside gene matches: 7. Germline V lookup: CDR1 SQVTM, CDR2 ANQGSEA. CDR3 nucleotide sequence: TGCAGCAGCCTAGCGGGAGTGGGAGAGACCCAGTACTTC. Its translation: CSSLAGVGETQYF.

This chain uses TRBV25-1 with TRBJ1-4; TRBD1 is a possible D gene (6 bases). V dropped 3 bases and J dropped 7 bases, with 15 bases sitting between them. The V gene's germline CDR1 is MGHDK and CDR2 SYGVNS. The CDR3 runs 15 residues. CDR3 DNA: TGTGCCAGCAGTGAGGGGGACAAACTCGCTGAAAAACTGTTTTTT. Its protein product is CASSEGDKLAEKLFF.

This clone was observed a few times. This chain connects TRBV29-1 to TRBJ1-2, with 7 bases identical to TRBD1. The J segment lost 7 bases and the V segment lost 4 bases, leaving 9 bases of the junction unmatched. CDR1 SQVTM and CDR2 ANQGSEA come from the germline V gene. There are 13 residues in the CDR3. CDR3 DNA: TGCAGCGTTGGAGACAGGGAGGGGGGTGGCTACACCTTC. This codes for CSVGDREGGGYTF.

CDR3 DNA: TGTGCCAGCAGCGATCGACAGGCGAACACTGAAGCTTTCTTT. Translating it yields CASSDRQANTEAFF. The rearrangement joins TRBV7-9 to TRBJ1-1; D perhaps matches TRBD1 (6 bases). Germline V gives CDR1 SEHNR, CDR2 FQNEAQ (reference sequence). V was trimmed by 5 bases and J by 1 base, leaving 11 bases between them. This CDR3 is built from 14 residues.

This chain connects TRBV30 to TRBJ1-2, with D hard to call. The CDR3 runs 13 residues. Germline CDR1 GTSNPN, CDR2 SVGIG (reference sequence). The V end lost 8 bases, the J end lost 4 bases, and 17 bases lay between the germline ends. In nucleotides, the CDR3 is TGTGCCGGAAATTCCCAACGAGGCTATGGCTACACCTTC. Translating gives CAGNSQRGYGYTF.

The gene calls are TRBV5-6 and TRBJ1-6, with a tentative D call TRBD1 (5 bases). With 4 bases removed from V and 9 bases from J, the gap between germline ends came to 26 bases. The CDR3 consists of 18 residues. Germline CDR1 is SGHDT and CDR2 is YYEEEE. This chain's CDR3 is CASSLVGPGGLRSSPLHF. In DNA, the CDR3 is TGTGCCAGCAGCCTGGTGGGGCCCGGAGGGCTCAGGAGTTCACCCCTCCACTTT.

This clone was recorded a few times. The chain recombines TRBV18 with TRBJ1-1, with TRBD1 matching 9 bases. Trimming at V came to 3 bases and at J to 4 bases, leaving 3 bases not matched to a gene. From germline, CDR1 is KGHSH and CDR2 LQKENI. CDR3 length equals 14 residues. CDR3 in amino acids: CASSPTGGSTEAFF. The CDR3 DNA sequence: TGTGCCAGCTCACCGACAGGGGGTAGCACTGAAGCTTTCTTT.

Only one count was recorded for this clone. V usage is TRBV5-6 and J usage is TRBJ1-1; D is unresolved. The CDR3 covers 15 residues. V was cut by 0 bases and J by 6 bases, with 15 bases left in between. Germline V CDR1 and CDR2: SGHDT, YYEEEE. In nucleotides, the CDR3 is TGTGCCAGCAGCTTGGACGGAGGGTTGAGGGCTGAAGCTTTCTTT. Translating it yields CASSLDGGLRAEAFF.

The V and J genes are TRBV28 and TRBJ1-6; 7 bases line up with TRBD1. CDR3 length: 16 residues. CDR1 and CDR2 (germline): MDHEN, SYDVKM. Losses at the gene ends were 7 bases for V and 1 base for J; bases not matched to a gene: 7. CDR3 region: CASNRQGRSYNSPLHF. CDR3 nucleotides: TGTGCCAGCAATAGACAGGGAAGGTCCTATAATTCACCCCTCCACTTT. The whole variable domain, filled in from reference TRBV28 and TRBJ1-6, reads DVKVTQSSRYLVKRTGEKVFLECVQDMDHENMFWYRQDPGLGLRLIYFSYDVKMKEKGDIPEGYSVSREKKERFSLILESASTNQTSMYLCASNRQGRSYNSPLHFGNGTRLTVT.

The chain recombines TRBV18 with TRBJ1-1; 7 nucleotides align to TRBD1. The germline V gene has CDR1 KGHSH and CDR2 LQKENI. V lost 4 bases to trimming and J lost 7 bases; unmatched junction nucleotides: 6. This CDR3 has 13 residues. For the CDR3, the DNA is TGTGCCAGCTCACAACGGGACAGAGGTGAAGCTTTCTTT. Encoded protein: CASSQRDRGEAFF.